This TCR beta chain comes out of a study of Ad26.COV2.S vaccination and SARS-CoV-2 variants. Treatment reported: roughly 20 received Ad26.COV2.S at low or high dose, single or two shots; 5 received placebo; per-sample allocation not given. The samples were gathered on day 63 after the first injection of vaccine or placebo. At a Boston site, the person donating was an adult of 18-55 years. Ad26.COV2.S expressed prefusion-stabilized spike from the original Wuhan strain. The method was immunoSEQ multiplex PCR; TCRdb's version includes in-frame clones alone and lacks a portion of them. The profile covers roughly 500,000 clones, with roughly 89% appearing a single time and roughly 2.5% taken by the ten largest. Specimen: peripheral blood, collected in a trial of Ad26.COV2.S vaccine versus placebo. This sequence was found in a person aged 18-60 years who received the Ad26.COV2.S COVID-19 vaccine or a placebo.

This chain's CDR3 is CASSSGQGINYGYTF. CDR3 bases: TGTGCCAGCAGCTCGGGACAGGGGATTAACTATGGCTACACCTTC. The chain couples TRBV3-1 (or the pseudogene TRBV3-2) to TRBJ1-2; TRBD1 aligns across 10 bases. Germline V gene lookup returns CDR1 LGHDT and CDR2 YNNKEL (reference sequence). The length of the CDR3 is 15 residues. V shed 5 bases, J shed 1 base, and the junction held 4 bases outside the gene matches.